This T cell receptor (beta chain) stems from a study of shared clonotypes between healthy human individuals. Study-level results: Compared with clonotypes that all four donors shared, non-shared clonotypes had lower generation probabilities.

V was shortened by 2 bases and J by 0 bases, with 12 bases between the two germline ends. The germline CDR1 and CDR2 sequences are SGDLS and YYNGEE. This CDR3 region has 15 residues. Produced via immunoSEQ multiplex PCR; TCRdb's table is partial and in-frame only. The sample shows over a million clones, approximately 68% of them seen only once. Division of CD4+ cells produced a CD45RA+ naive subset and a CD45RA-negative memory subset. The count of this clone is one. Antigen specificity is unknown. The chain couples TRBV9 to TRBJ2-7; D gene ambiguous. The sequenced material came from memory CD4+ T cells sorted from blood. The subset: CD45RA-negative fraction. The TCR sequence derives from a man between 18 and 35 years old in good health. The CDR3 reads CASSVGPGSSYEQYF. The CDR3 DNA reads TGTGCCAGCAGCGTCGGACCCGGCAGCTCCTACGAGCAGTACTTC.